These 16 T cell receptor beta chains came from one sample sequenced in a study of T cell responses to AZD1222 COVID-19 vaccine. The table came from immunoSEQ multiplex PCR; TCRdb's copy has only in-frame clones and leaves some out. The table has tens of thousands of clones, approximately 85% seen once. The input for sequencing was peripheral blood, taken 28 days after the second AZD1222 dose. These receptors all stem from an adult who received the AZD1222 COVID-19 vaccine.

This rearrangement joins TRBV5-1 to TRBJ2-3; D is perhaps TRBD2 (6 bases). This CDR3 spans 15 amino acids. CDR1 and CDR2 from the germline V gene are SGHRS and YFSETQ. V shed 4 bases and J shed 2 bases, with 14 bases lying between them. The CDR3 region is CASSVRDSNTDTQYF. In DNA, the CDR3 is TGCGCCAGCAGCGTCCGGGACTCTAACACAGATACGCAGTATTTT. Drawing the rest from reference TRBV5-1 and TRBJ2-3, the complete variable domain is KAGVTQTPRYLIKTRGQQVTLSCSPISGHRSVSWYQQTPGQGLQFLFEYFSETQRNKGNFPGRFSGRQFSNSRSEMNVSTLELGDSALYLCASSVRDSNTDTQYFGPGTRLTVL.

J is TRBJ1-1 and V is TRBV6-5, with D unclear. This CDR3 has 11 residues. V shed 5 bases and J shed 5 bases, with 6 bases lying between them. The germline CDR1 and CDR2 sequences are MNHEY and SVGAGI. The CDR3 sequence: CASSKFTEAFF. CDR3 coding DNA: TGTGCCAGCAGTAAATTTACTGAAGCTTTCTTT.

The rearrangement links TRBV6-5 to TRBJ2-1; D tentatively reads TRBD1 or TRBD2 (5 bases each). There are 13 residues in the CDR3. Per germline, CDR1 MNHEY and CDR2 SVGAGI. V was shortened by 6 bases and J by 5 bases, with 11 bases between the two germline ends. The CDR3 loop is CASSSGTHNEQFF. In nucleotides, the CDR3 is TGTGCCAGCAGCTCCGGGACCCACAATGAGCAGTTCTTC.

V is TRBV2 and J is TRBJ1-5; a weak D match, TRBD1 (5 bases). Germline loops: CDR1 SNHLY, CDR2 FYNNEI. V was shortened by 4 bases and J by 4 bases, with 11 bases between the two germline ends. This CDR3 region has 14 residues. CDR3 in DNA: TGTGCCAGCAGTGTTACAGGAGGGAATCAGCCCCAGCATTTT. Its translation: CASSVTGGNQPQHF. The complete variable domain, with remaining parts taken from reference TRBV2 and TRBJ1-5, reads EPEVTQTPSHQVTQMGQEVILRCVPISNHLYFYWYRQILGQKVEFLVSFYNNEISEKSEIFDDQFSVERPDGSNFTLKIRSTKLEDSAMYFCASSVTGGNQPQHFGDGTRLSIL.

The chain links TRBV6-5 to TRBJ1-5; D is unresolved. The germline V gene encodes CDR1 MNHEY and CDR2 SVGAGI. The ends were cut back, 7 bases at V and 0 bases at J, with 7 bases in the middle. The CDR3 spans 13 residues. The CDR3 DNA sequence: TGTGCCAGCACAGCTTATAGCAATCAGCCCCAGCATTTT. It specifies CASTAYSNQPQHF.

The V call is TRBV27, the J call TRBJ2-4, with TRBD1 matching over 7 bases. The germline V gene encodes CDR1 MNHEY and CDR2 SMNVEV (reference sequence). CDR3 length equals 17 residues. Germline trimming cut 4 bases from V and 2 bases from J; bases unmatched to any gene: 11. CDR3 sequence: CASSSNRGFSPKNIQYF. The CDR3 DNA reads as TGTGCCAGCAGTTCAAACAGGGGTTTCTCTCCCAAAAACATTCAGTACTTC.

The chain links TRBV6-1 to TRBJ1-5; no definite D call. Looked up from germline, CDR1 is MNHNS and CDR2 is SASEGT. The CDR3 covers 14 residues. Trimming cost V 2 bases and J 4 bases, with 9 bases left between them. The CDR3 region has the DNA TGTGCCAGCAGTGAATGGGCAGAAAATCAGCCCCAGCATTTT. Its protein product is CASSEWAENQPQHF.

This clone came up a few times. V and J are TRBV5-1 and TRBJ1-5, with D perhaps matching TRBD1 (6 bases). Looked up from germline, CDR1 is SGHRS and CDR2 is YFSETQ. With 0 bases removed from V and 4 bases from J, the gap between germline ends came to 11 bases. The CDR3 loop spans 15 amino acids. The CDR3 DNA is TGCGCCAGCAGCTTGGGGCAGGGGCTAAATCAGCCCCAGCATTTT. Translating it yields CASSLGQGLNQPQHF.

This clone has a single count. The chain carries TRBV5-4 and TRBJ1-4, with D hard to call. Germline CDR1 and CDR2: SGHNT and YYREEE (reference sequence). The length of the CDR3 is 15 residues. Trimming took 2 bases from V and 0 from J, leaving 8 bases between them. This chain's CDR3 is CASSLDPSTNEKLFF. CDR3 DNA: TGTGCCAGCAGCTTAGACCCATCAACTAATGAAAAACTGTTTTTT.

The rearrangement links TRBV15 to TRBJ2-7; the D gene is possibly TRBD2 (5 bases). CDR1 and CDR2 from the germline V gene are LNHNV and YYDKDF (reference sequence). Trimming took 3 bases from V and 6 from J, leaving 9 bases between them. This CDR3 has 12 residues. CDR3 bases: TGTGCCACCAGCAGTCTAGCCAGCGAGCAGTACTTC. It specifies CATSSLASEQYF.

The rearrangement links TRBV27 to TRBJ1-2, with D possibly matching TRBD1 (6 bases). Germline CDR1 and CDR2: MNHEY and SMNVEV (reference sequence). CDR3 length equals 16 residues. With 5 bases removed from V and 9 bases from J, the gap between germline ends came to 25 bases. In nucleotides, the CDR3 is TGTGCCAGCAGTCCACCCTTTCTCAGCGGGGGGGCTCGCTACACCTTC. Translated, it gives CASSPPFLSGGARYTF.

The genes are TRBV19 and TRBJ2-7; D assignment may be TRBD1 or TRBD2 (5 bases each). The CDR3 consists of 16 residues. Germline V gives CDR1 LNHDA, CDR2 SQIVND (reference sequence). V lost 8 bases, J lost 3 bases, and 23 bases lay in between. The CDR3 reads CASSKLMRAGNYEQYF. CDR3 nucleotides: TGTGCCAGTTCCAAACTGATGAGGGCAGGGAACTACGAGCAGTACTTC.

This clone has a single count. V and J are TRBV11-2 and TRBJ1-1, with 7 nucleotides matching TRBD1. The CDR3 length is 16 residues. Losses at the gene ends were 5 bases for V and 0 bases for J; bases not matched to a gene: 9. CDR1 SGHAT and CDR2 FQNNGV come from the germline V gene. CDR3 protein: CASSPGQIHLNTEAFF. The CDR3 DNA reads as TGTGCCAGCAGCCCGGGACAGATACACCTGAACACTGAAGCTTTCTTT.

V is TRBV7-8 and J is TRBJ1-2; D gene ambiguous. V was clipped by 1 base and J by 4 bases, with 13 bases between them. CDR3 length: 15 amino acids. From germline, CDR1 is SGHVS and CDR2 FQNEAQ. The CDR3 nucleotides read TGTGCCAGCAGCTTAGACACCGCCCCCTCCTATGGCTACACCTTC. It yields the protein CASSLDTAPSYGYTF.

V is TRBV7-9 and J is TRBJ1-6, with D perhaps matching TRBD1 (6 bases). Trimming cost V 4 bases and J 10 bases, with 17 bases left between them. Per the germline V gene, CDR1 is SEHNR and CDR2 is FQNEAQ (reference sequence). This CDR3 region has 15 residues. The CDR3 DNA reads as TGTGCCAGCAGCTCCTTGGGCAGGGGTGGATCACCCCTCCACTTT. Its protein is CASSSLGRGGSPLHF.

The V gene is TRBV5-8, the J gene TRBJ2-5, with D uncertain. V lost 4 bases and J 5 bases, leaving 6 bases between the germline ends. From germline, CDR1 is SGHTS and CDR2 YDEGEE. CDR3 length: 11 amino acids. The chain's CDR3 is CASSHRETQYF. CDR3 DNA: TGTGCCAGCAGCCACCGGGAGACCCAGTACTTC.